This TCR beta chain was sequenced in a study of blood T cell repertoires in COVID-19. Here immunoSEQ multiplex PCR was the method, and the copy in TCRdb shows in-frame clones only, minus some. The sample records approximately 280,000 clones, roughly 85% being singletons. The V end was cut by 8 bases, the J end by 2 bases, with 22 bases between. Germline V gene data show CDR1 as MNHEY and CDR2 as SMNVEV (reference sequence). This CDR3 comprises 16 residues. The material sequenced was PBMCs or T cells enriched from blood (not recorded which). The chain has TRBV27 and TRBJ2-7; D remains ambiguous. This receptor was taken from a woman aged 40 to 50 who had recovered from COVID-19. This CDR3 reads CASYPAGARRAYEQYF. CDR3 nucleotide sequence: TGTGCCAGCTATCCCGCCGGTGCCCGAAGAGCCTACGAGCAGTACTTC.